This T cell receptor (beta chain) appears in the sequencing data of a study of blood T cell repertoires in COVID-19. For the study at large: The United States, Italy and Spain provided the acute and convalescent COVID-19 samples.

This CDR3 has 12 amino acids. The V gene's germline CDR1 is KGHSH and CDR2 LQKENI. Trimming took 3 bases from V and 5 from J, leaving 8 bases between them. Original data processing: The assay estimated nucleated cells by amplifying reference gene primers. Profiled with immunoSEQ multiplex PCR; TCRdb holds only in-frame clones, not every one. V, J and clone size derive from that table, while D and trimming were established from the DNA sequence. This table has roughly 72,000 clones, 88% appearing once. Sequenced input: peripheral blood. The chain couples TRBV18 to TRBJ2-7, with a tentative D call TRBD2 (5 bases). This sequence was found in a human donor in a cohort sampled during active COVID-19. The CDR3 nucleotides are TGTGCCAGCTCACCCCTCGGGGACGAGCAGTACTTC. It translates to CASSPLGDEQYF.